What follows are 19 T cell receptor beta chains derived from one specimen sequenced in a study of T cell responses to AZD1222 COVID-19 vaccine. The table came from immunoSEQ multiplex PCR; TCRdb's copy has only in-frame clones and leaves some out. Among 50,000 to 60,000 clones listed, approximately 80% were seen once. Source: peripheral blood, taken 28 days after the second AZD1222 dose. These TCRs come from an adult who received the AZD1222 COVID-19 vaccine.

This chain connects TRBV5-1 to TRBJ1-2; D is uncertain. The CDR3 has 14 residues. Germline V gives CDR1 SGHRS, CDR2 YFSETQ. Deletions cut 0 bases from V and 6 bases from J, with 12 bases between. The chain's CDR3 is CASSLGERTDGYTF. In nucleotides, the CDR3 is TGCGCCAGCAGCTTGGGGGAACGGACTGATGGCTACACCTTC.

As for this clone: The same CDR3 also results from other DNA sequences found in this sample. The DNA for the CDR3 is TGTGCCAGTAGTATGGACAGACCGAACACTGAAGCTTTCTTT. Its protein is CASSMDRPNTEAFF. The chain is built from TRBV19 and TRBJ1-1; TRBD1 might be the D (6 bases). Trimming took off 3 bases at V and 1 base at J, with 9 bases between the two ends. This CDR3 is 14 amino acids long. CDR1 and CDR2 from the germline V gene are LNHDA and SQIVND (reference sequence).

This clone occurred a few times. The V gene is TRBV2, the J gene TRBJ2-7; 7 bases line up with TRBD2. CDR1 SNHLY and CDR2 FYNNEI come from the germline V gene. The CDR3 contains 14 residues. V was pared by 4 bases and J by 2 bases, with 5 bases of the junction left unmatched. The CDR3, as DNA: TGTGCCAGCAGTGGACTAGCCGGTACCTACGAGCAGTACTTC. Translation: CASSGLAGTYEQYF.

J is TRBJ2-1 and V is TRBV29-1, with 7 positions matching TRBD1. CDR3 length: 13 amino acids. Germline CDR1 and CDR2: SQVTM and ANQGSEA. V lost 7 bases and J lost 7; bases outside the gene matches: 10. This chain's CDR3 is CSALDRSGNEQFF. The CDR3 DNA reads as TGCAGCGCATTGGACAGGTCCGGGAATGAGCAGTTCTTC.

The chain combines TRBV6-5 with TRBJ2-1, with TRBD1 matching over 11 bases. V was clipped by 5 bases and J by 5 bases; unmatched bases: 5. Germline assignment: CDR1 MNHEY and CDR2 SVGAGI. This CDR3 region has 15 residues. DNA of the CDR3: TGTGCCAGCAGTACCGGGACAGGGGGTAACAATGAGCAGTTCTTC. Its translation is CASSTGTGGNNEQFF.

This clone was counted a few times. This rearrangement joins TRBV11-2 to TRBJ2-7; TRBD1 matches at 8 bases. Looked up from germline, CDR1 is SGHAT and CDR2 is FQNNGV. There are 15 residues in the CDR3. J lost 2 bases, V lost 5 bases, and 8 bases had no gene match. The CDR3: CASSVTGTGPYEQYV. CDR3 bases: TGTGCCAGCAGCGTCACCGGGACAGGCCCCTACGAGCAGTACGTC.

This chain connects TRBV28 to TRBJ1-5; no definite D call. CDR3 length: 13 amino acids. Trimming left V 2 bases short and J 6 bases short, with 8 bases between. The germline V gene encodes CDR1 MDHEN and CDR2 SYDVKM. Here the CDR3 DNA reads TGTGCCAGCAGTTTAGTCCCCGGTCAGCCCCAGCATTTT. Translated, it gives CASSLVPGQPQHF.

Here the CDR3 reads CASSQDNLDSYEQYF. In nucleotides, the CDR3 is TGTGCCAGCAGCCAAGATAACCTCGACTCCTACGAGCAGTACTTC. The chain uses TRBV4-2 and TRBJ2-7; no definite D call. The V gene lost 0 bases and the J gene lost 0 bases, with 9 bases spanning the gap. The CDR3 contains 15 residues. CDR1 and CDR2 from the germline V gene are LGHNA and YNFKEQ.

The V gene is TRBV19, the J gene TRBJ2-7, with D possibly matching TRBD1 (5 bases). V was trimmed by 11 bases and J by 1 base, leaving 12 bases between them. CDR3 length: 12 residues. Germline-derived CDR1 and CDR2 are LNHDA and SQIVND (reference sequence). The CDR3: CAVNRNSYEQYV. CDR3 DNA: TGTGCCGTCAACAGGAATTCCTACGAGCAGTACGTC.

The chain employs TRBV5-1 and TRBJ2-5; D possibly corresponds to TRBD2 (7 bases). This CDR3 is 14 amino acids long. Trimming cost V 4 bases and J 2 bases, with 12 bases left between them. Germline loops: CDR1 SGHRS, CDR2 YFSETQ. DNA for the CDR3: TGCGCCAGCAGCAGGGGGACTACGCAAGAGACCCAGTACTTC. This codes for CASSRGTTQETQYF.

This clone showed up just once. CDR3 region: CAWSRRNEKLFF. Written as DNA, the CDR3 is TGTGCCTGGAGCCGCCGAAATGAAAAACTGTTTTTT. This chain connects TRBV30 to TRBJ1-4; D is uncertain. Between the trimmed V and J ends, which lost 3 bases and 5 bases, there was a span of 7 bases. The CDR3 length is 12 residues. Germline lookup yields CDR1 GTSNPN and CDR2 SVGIG (reference sequence).

V and J are TRBV6-5 and TRBJ2-7, with TRBD1 as a possible D gene (6 bases). The V gene lost 4 bases and the J gene lost 3 bases, with 13 bases spanning the gap. CDR3 length equals 14 residues. In germline, CDR1 is MNHEY, CDR2 SVGAGI. The CDR3, as DNA: TGTGCCAGCAGTTCCCAGGGGAGCTACTACGAGCAGTACGTC. Protein product: CASSSQGSYYEQYV.

The chain employs TRBV7-2 and TRBJ1-6; TRBD1 is a possible D gene (6 bases). The CDR3 contains 18 residues. Germline V lookup: CDR1 SGHTA, CDR2 FQGNSA. Trimming took 1 base from V and 3 from J, leaving 16 bases between them. The CDR3 loop reads CASSLVKSTGNYNSPLHF. CDR3 DNA: TGTGCCAGCAGCTTAGTTAAATCAACAGGGAACTATAATTCACCCCTCCACTTT.

The chain couples TRBV27 to TRBJ2-7; TRBD2 agrees at 9 bases. CDR3 length equals 15 residues. The germline V gene has CDR1 MNHEY and CDR2 SMNVEV (reference sequence). V gave up 5 bases and J gave up 3 bases; unmatched junction bases: 8. CDR3 DNA: TGTGCCAGCAGTGGCTCGACTAGCGGACGCTACGAGCAGTACTTC. The encoded protein is CASSGSTSGRYEQYF.

CDR3 DNA: TGTGCCAGCAGCTTAGATGTGACCAATGAGCAGTTCTTC. It specifies CASSLDVTNEQFF. The chain carries TRBV7-7 and TRBJ2-1; unclear D gene. The CDR3 has 13 residues. Germline V CDR1 and CDR2: SSHAT, FNYEAQ (reference sequence). The V end was cut by 1 base, the J end by 6 bases, with 7 bases between.

V and J are TRBV12-5 and TRBJ2-1, with D unclear. The V end lost 6 bases, the J end lost 10 bases, and 13 bases lay between the germline ends. The length of the CDR3 is 12 residues. Germline-derived CDR1 and CDR2 are LGHNT and FRNRAP. The CDR3 DNA is TGTGCTAGTGGGGCTACAGTGAACGAGCAGTTCTTC. It specifies CASGATVNEQFF.

The chain employs TRBV5-1 and TRBJ1-6, with 8 bases matching TRBD1. Germline-derived CDR1 and CDR2 are SGHRS and YFSETQ. With 1 base clipped from V and 5 bases from J, the junction kept 2 bases outside the gene matches. The CDR3 is made up of 15 amino acids. The CDR3 sequence: CASSLQGANNSPLHF. In nucleotides, the CDR3 is TGCGCCAGCAGCTTGCAGGGGGCCAATAATTCACCCCTCCACTTT.

The table lists this clone with a count of one. This chain links TRBV11-1 with TRBJ2-5, with no clear D. Germline V gene sequence: CDR1 SGHAT, CDR2 FQDESV (reference sequence). Trimming left V 6 bases short and J 0 bases short, with 11 bases between. This CDR3 is built from 14 residues. CDR3 nucleotide sequence: TGTGCCAGCAGTAAAAGGGATTACCAAGAGACCCAGTACTTC. As protein: CASSKRDYQETQYF.

The V and J genes are TRBV19 and TRBJ2-3; a possible D gene is TRBD2 (5 bases). CDR3 length: 14 amino acids. CDR1 is LNHDA, CDR2 SQIVND, per germline (reference sequence). V was clipped by 5 bases and J by 1 base, with 10 bases between them. The CDR3 bases are TGTGCCAGTAGTTTCCTAGCTGGCACAGATACGCAGTATTTT. The encoded protein is CASSFLAGTDTQYF.